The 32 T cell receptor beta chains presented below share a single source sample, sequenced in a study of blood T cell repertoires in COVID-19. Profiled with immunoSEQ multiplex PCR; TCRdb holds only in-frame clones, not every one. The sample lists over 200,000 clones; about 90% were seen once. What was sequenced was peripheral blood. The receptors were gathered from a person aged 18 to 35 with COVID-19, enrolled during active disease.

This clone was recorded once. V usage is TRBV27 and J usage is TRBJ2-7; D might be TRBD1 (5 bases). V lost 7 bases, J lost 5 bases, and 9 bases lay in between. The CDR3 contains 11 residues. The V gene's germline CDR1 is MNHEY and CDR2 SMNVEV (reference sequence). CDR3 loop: CASMLGHEQYF. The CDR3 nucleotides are TGTGCCAGCATGCTGGGGCACGAGCAGTACTTC.

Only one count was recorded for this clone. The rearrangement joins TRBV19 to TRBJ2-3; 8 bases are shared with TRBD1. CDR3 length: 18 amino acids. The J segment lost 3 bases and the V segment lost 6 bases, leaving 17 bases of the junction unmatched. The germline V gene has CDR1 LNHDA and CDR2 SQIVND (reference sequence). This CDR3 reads CASSLDREDVVLTDTQYF. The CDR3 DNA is TGTGCCAGTAGCTTGGACAGGGAGGATGTGGTCCTGACAGATACGCAGTATTTT.

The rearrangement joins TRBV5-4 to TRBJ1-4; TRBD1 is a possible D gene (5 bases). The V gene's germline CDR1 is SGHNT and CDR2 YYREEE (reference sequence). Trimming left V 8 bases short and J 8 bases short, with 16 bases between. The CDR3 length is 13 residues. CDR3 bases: TGTGCCAGAGGGACTCCGGTAACGGAAAAACTGTTTTTT. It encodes CARGTPVTEKLFF.

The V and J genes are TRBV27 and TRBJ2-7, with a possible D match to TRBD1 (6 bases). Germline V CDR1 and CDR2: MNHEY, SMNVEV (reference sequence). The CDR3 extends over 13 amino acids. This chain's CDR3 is CASRAGVPYEQYF. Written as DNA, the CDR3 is TGTGCTTCTCGGGCAGGGGTCCCCTACGAGCAGTACTTC.

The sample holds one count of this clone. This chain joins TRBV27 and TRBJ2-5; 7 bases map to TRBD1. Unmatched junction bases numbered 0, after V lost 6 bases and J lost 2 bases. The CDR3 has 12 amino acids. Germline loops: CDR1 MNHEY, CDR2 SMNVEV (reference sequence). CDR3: CASSRGQETQYF. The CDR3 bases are TGTGCCAGCAGCAGGGGGCAAGAGACCCAGTACTTC.

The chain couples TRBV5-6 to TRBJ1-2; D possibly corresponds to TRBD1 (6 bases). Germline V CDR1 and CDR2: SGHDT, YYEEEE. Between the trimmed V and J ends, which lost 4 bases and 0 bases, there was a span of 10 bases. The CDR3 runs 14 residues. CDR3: CASSTGTANYGYTF. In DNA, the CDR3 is TGTGCCAGCAGCACAGGGACGGCTAACTATGGCTACACCTTC.

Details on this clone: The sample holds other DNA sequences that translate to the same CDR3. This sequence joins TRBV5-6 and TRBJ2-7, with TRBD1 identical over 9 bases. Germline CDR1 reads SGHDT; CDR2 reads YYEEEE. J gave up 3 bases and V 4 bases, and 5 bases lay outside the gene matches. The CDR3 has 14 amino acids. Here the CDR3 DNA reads TGTGCCAGCAGCCCCGGGACAGGGCTCTACGAGCAGTACTTC. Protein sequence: CASSPGTGLYEQYF.

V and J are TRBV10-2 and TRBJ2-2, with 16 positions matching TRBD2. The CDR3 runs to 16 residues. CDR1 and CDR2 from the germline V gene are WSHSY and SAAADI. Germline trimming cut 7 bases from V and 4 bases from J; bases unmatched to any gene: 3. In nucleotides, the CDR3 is TGCGCCAGCAAAGGGACTAGCGGGAGGGGCACCGGGGAGCTGTTTTTT. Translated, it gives CASKGTSGRGTGELFF.

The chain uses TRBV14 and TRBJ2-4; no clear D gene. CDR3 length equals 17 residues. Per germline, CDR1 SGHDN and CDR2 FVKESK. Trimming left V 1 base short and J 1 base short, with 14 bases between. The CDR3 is CASSQVMGPGAKNIQYF. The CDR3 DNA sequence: TGTGCCAGCAGCCAAGTGATGGGCCCTGGGGCCAAAAACATTCAGTACTTC.

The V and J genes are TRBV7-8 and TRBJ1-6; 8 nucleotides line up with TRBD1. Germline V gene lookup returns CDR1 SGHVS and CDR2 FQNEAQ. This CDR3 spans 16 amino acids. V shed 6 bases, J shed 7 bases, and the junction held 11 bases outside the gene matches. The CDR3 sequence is CASSFFGDRRNSPLHF. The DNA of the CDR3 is TGTGCCAGCAGTTTTTTCGGGGACAGGAGGAATTCACCCCTCCACTTT.

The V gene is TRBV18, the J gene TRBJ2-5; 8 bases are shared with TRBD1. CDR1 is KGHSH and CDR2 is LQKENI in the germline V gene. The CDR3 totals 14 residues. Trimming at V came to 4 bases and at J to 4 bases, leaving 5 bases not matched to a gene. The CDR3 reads CASSQGTGGETQYF. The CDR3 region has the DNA TGTGCCAGCTCACAGGGGACAGGCGGAGAGACCCAGTACTTC.

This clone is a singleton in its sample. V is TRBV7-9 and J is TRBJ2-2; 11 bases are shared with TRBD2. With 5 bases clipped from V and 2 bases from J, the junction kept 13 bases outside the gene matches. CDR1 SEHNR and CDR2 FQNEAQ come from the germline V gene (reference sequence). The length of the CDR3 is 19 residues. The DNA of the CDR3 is TGTGCCAGCAGCCCATCTCTAGCGGGAGGCCTCTTTAACACCGGGGAGCTGTTTTTT. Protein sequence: CASSPSLAGGLFNTGELFF.

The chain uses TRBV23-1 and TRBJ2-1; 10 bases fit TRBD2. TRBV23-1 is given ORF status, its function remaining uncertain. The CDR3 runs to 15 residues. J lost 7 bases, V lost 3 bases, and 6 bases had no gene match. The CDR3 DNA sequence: TGCGCCAGCAGTCACAGCGGGAGGGCGGGTAATGAGCAGTTCTTC. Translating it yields CASSHSGRAGNEQFF.

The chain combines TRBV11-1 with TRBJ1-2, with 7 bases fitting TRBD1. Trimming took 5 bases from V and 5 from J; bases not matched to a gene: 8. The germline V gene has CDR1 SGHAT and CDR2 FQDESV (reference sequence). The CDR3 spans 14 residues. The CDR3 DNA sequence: TGTGCCAGCAGCGGAGGGGACAGTCGGTATGGCTACACCTTC. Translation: CASSGGDSRYGYTF.

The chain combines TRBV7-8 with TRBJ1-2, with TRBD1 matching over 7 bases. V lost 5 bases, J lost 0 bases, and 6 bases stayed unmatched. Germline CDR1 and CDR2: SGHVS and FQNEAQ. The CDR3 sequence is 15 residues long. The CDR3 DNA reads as TGTGCCAGCAGCGGTGGGACAGCATCTAACTATGGCTACACCTTC. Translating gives CASSGGTASNYGYTF.

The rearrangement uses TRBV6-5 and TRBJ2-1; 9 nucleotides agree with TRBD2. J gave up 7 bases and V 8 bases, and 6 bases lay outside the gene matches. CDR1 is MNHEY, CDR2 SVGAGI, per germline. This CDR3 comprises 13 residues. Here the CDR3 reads CASSASGVNEQFF. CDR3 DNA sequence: TGTGCCAGCTCAGCTAGCGGGGTGAATGAGCAGTTCTTC.

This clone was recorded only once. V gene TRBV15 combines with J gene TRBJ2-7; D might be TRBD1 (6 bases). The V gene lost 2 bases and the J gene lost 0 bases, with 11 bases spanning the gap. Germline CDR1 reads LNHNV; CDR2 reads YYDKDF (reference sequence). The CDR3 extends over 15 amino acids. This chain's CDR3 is CATSRSRQASYEQYF. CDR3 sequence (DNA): TGTGCCACCAGCAGATCTCGACAGGCCTCCTACGAGCAGTACTTC.

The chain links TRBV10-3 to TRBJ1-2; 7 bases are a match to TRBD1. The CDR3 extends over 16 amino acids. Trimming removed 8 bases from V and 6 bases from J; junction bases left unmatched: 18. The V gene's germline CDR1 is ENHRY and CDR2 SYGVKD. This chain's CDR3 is CAISGRGRDREHGYTF. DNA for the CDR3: TGTGCCATCTCTGGGAGAGGGAGAGACAGGGAACATGGCTACACCTTC.

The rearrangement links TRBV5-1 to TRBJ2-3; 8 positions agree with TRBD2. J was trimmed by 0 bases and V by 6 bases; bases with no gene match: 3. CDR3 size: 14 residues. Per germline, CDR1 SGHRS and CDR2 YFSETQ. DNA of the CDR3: TGCGCCAGCAAGTCTAGCGGGAGCACAGATACGCAGTATTTT. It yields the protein CASKSSGSTDTQYF.

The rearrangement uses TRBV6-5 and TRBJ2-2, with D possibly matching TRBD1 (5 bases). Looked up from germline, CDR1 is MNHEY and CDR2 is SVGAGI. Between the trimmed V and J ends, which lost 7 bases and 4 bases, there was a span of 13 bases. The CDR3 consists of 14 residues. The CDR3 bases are TGTGCCAGCACAGCAGGGCCGAGCACCGGGGAGCTGTTTTTT. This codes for CASTAGPSTGELFF.

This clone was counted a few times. Here the CDR3 reads CASSSRLAGGSKNIQYF. CDR3 bases: TGTGCCAGCAGCTCCCGACTAGCGGGAGGGTCCAAAAACATTCAGTACTTC. V and J are TRBV7-8 and TRBJ2-4, with TRBD2 identical over 14 bases. The CDR3 has 17 residues. With V trimmed by 4 bases and J by 2 bases, 4 bases remained unmatched. The germline V gene encodes CDR1 SGHVS and CDR2 FQNEAQ.

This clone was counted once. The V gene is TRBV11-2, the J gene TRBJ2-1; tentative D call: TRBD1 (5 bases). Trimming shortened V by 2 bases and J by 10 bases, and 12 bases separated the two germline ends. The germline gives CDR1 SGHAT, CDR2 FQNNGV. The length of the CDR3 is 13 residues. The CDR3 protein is CASSLRQSDEQFF. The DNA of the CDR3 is TGTGCCAGCAGCTTAAGACAGTCGGACGAGCAGTTCTTC.

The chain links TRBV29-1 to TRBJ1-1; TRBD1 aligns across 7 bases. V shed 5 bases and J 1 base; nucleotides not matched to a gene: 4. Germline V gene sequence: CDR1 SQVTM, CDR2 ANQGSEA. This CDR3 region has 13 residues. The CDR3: CSVPGQTNTEAFF. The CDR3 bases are TGCAGCGTTCCGGGACAGACGAACACTGAAGCTTTCTTT.

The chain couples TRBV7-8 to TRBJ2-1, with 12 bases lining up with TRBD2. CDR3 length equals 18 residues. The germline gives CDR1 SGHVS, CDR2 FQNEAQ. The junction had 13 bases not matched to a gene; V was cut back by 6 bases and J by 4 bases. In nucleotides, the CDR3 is TGTGCCAGCAGTCCCCTAGCGGGAGGGCCTAATCGTTACAATGAGCAGTTCTTC. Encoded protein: CASSPLAGGPNRYNEQFF.

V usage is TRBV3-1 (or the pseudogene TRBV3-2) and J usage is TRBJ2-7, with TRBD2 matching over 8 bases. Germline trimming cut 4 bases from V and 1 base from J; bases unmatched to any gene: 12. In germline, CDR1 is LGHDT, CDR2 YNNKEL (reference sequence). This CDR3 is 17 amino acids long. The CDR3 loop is CASSRKRWVAGSYEQYF. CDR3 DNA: TGTGCCAGCAGCCGGAAGAGGTGGGTAGCGGGATCCTACGAGCAGTACTTC.

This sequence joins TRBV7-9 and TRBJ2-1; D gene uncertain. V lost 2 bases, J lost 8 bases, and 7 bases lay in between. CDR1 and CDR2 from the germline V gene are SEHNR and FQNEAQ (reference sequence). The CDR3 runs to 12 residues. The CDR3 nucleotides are TGTGCCAGCAGCTTACTCCCGTATGAGCAGTTCTTC. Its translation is CASSLLPYEQFF.

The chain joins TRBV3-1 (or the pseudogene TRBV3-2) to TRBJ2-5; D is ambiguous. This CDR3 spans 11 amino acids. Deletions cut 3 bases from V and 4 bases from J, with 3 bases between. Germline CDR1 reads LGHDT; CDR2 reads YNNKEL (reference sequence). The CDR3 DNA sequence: TGTGCCAGCAGCCACCTAGAGACCCAGTACTTC. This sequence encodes CASSHLETQYF.

CDR3 amino acids: CASSTRFQGTKNIQYF. The CDR3 DNA reads TGTGCCAGCAGTACGAGATTTCAGGGGACCAAAAACATTCAGTACTTC. The V call is TRBV6-2 or TRBV6-3, the J call TRBJ2-4; D perhaps matches TRBD1 (6 bases). Trimming pared 5 bases from V and 2 bases from J, leaving 16 bases between. This CDR3 contains 16 residues. Per germline, CDR1 MNHEY and CDR2 SVGEGT.

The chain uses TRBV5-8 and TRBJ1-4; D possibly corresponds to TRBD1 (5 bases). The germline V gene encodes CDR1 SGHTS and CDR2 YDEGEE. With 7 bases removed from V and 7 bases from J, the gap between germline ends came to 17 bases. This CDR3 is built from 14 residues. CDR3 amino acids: CASAPRGGSEKLFF. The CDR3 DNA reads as TGTGCCAGCGCTCCGAGGGGCGGGAGTGAAAAACTGTTTTTT.

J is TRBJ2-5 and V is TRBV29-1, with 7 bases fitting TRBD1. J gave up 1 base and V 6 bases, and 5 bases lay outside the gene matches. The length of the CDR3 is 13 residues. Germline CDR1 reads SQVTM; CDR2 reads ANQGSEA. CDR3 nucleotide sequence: TGCAGCGTCGGCAGGGGGACCCAAGAGACCCAGTACTTC. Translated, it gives CSVGRGTQETQYF. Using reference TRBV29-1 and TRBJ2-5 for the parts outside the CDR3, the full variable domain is SAVISQKPSRDICQRGTSLTIQCQVDSQVTMMFWYRQQPGQSLTLIATANQGSEATYESGFVIDKFPISRPNLTFSTLTVSNMSPEDSSIYLCSVGRGTQETQYFGPGTRLLVL.

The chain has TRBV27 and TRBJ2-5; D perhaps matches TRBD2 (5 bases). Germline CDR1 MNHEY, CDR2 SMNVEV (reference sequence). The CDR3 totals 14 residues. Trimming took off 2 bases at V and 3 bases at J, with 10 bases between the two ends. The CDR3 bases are TGTGCCAGCAGTTTAGGTTCGGGAAAAGAGACCCAGTACTTC. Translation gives CASSLGSGKETQYF.

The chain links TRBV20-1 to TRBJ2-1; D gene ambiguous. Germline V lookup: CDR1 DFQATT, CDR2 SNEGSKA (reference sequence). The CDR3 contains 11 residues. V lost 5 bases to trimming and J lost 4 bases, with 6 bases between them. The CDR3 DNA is TGCAGTGCTGAACTATACAATGAGCAGTTCTTC. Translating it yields CSAELYNEQFF.